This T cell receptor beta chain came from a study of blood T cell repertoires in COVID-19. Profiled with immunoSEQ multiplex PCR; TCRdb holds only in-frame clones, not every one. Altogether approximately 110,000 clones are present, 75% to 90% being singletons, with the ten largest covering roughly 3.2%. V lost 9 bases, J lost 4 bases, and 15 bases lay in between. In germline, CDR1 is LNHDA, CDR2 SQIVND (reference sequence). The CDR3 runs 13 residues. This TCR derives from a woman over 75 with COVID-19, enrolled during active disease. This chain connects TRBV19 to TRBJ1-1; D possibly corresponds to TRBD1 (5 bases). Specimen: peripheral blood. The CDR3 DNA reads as TGTGCCAGCTCCAGGGCTCAGTTCACTGAAGCTTTCTTT. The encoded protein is CASSRAQFTEAFF.